What follows describes a single T cell receptor (beta chain). The CDR3 contains 14 residues. Germline loops: CDR1 SGHRS, CDR2 YFSETQ. Trimming removed 6 bases from V and 1 base from J; junction bases left unmatched: 4. These data belong to a study of technical replicates of blood from four donors. Only in-frame clones appear in the TCRdb table, and some are missing; sequencing was by immunoSEQ multiplex PCR. The sample consists of tens of thousands of clones, around 97% of them appearing once. The chain links TRBV5-1 to TRBJ2-7; 10 nucleotides match TRBD2. Sequencing was carried out using T cells isolated from PBMCs. The source of this sequence is a human donor in good health. CDR3 nucleotide sequence: TGCGCCAGCAAGCGGGAGGGCGGATCCTACGAGCAGTACTTC. It codes for CASKREGGSYEQYF.